The rows below give T cell receptor beta chains drawn from one sample of a study of regulatory T cells in long-lasting Graves disease. TCRdb called the multiplex PCR reads again in MiXCR, with one record for every CDR3 protein. This sample carries about 660,000 distinct CDR3 sequences, 25% to 35% of them seen once, and the ten largest clones take about 42%. The sample here was peripheral blood mononuclear cells (PBMCs), taken when the disease was refractory, from a patient treated with antithyroid drugs. The source of these receptors is a female donor with Graves disease. Both conserved end residues are part of each CDR3. Each record gives: clone size, V gene, J gene, D gene, CDR3 DNA, CDR3 protein. A D gene is named only where the DNA matches it firmly. A clone size is listed for some rows: how often the clone was seen (once, few, many), or a class if it is expanded.

clone size: few; V gene: TRBV7-9; J gene: TRBJ1-1; D gene: -; CDR3 DNA: TGTGCCAGCAGCTCGAACAAGGGACGAGCTTTCTTT; CDR3 protein: CASSSNKGRAFF
clone size: -; V gene: TRBV28; J gene: TRBJ1-4; D gene: TRBD1; CDR3 DNA: TGTGCCAGCAGTTTATTAGGGGGCGCTCCAAGTGAAAAACTGTTTTTT; CDR3 protein: CASSLLGGAPSEKLFF
clone size: -; V gene: TRBV10-3; J gene: TRBJ1-1; D gene: -; CDR3 DNA: TGTGCCATCAGTGAGTCCCAGGGCACTGAAGCTTTCTTT; CDR3 protein: CAISESQGTEAFF
clone size: few; V gene: TRBV25-1; J gene: TRBJ2-5; D gene: -; CDR3 DNA: TGTGCCAGCAGTGAATATAGTGGGCTCGGGGTCCAAGAGACCCAGTACTTC; CDR3 protein: CASSEYSGLGVQETQYF
clone size: -; V gene: TRBV11-2; J gene: TRBJ2-5; D gene: -; CDR3 DNA: TGTGCCAGCAGCTTAGACGCAGGGTTAGAGACCCAGCACTTC; CDR3 protein: CASSLDAGLETQHF
clone size: few; V gene: TRBV6-1; J gene: TRBJ1-2; D gene: -; CDR3 DNA: TGTGCCAGCAGAAACGCGGGGGCTGGCTATGGCTACACCTTC; CDR3 protein: CASRNAGAGYGYTF
clone size: many; V gene: TRBV6-1; J gene: TRBJ1-2; D gene: -; CDR3 DNA: TGTGCCAGCAGTGAAGCCCTACCACCTATGGAGGGCTACACCTTC; CDR3 protein: CASSEALPPMEGYTF
clone size: -; V gene: TRBV11-2; J gene: TRBJ2-5; D gene: -; CDR3 DNA: TGTGCCAGCAGCTTAGATCCGACGACTCTTTCTAGCGGCAGGGGGACCCAGTACTTC; CDR3 protein: CASSLDPTTLSSGRGTQYF
clone size: -; V gene: TRBV12-3/TRBV12-4; J gene: TRBJ2-7; D gene: -; CDR3 DNA: TGTGCCAGCAGCCGCGGACTATTTGGCGAGCAGTACTTC; CDR3 protein: CASSRGLFGEQYF
clone size: few; V gene: TRBV3-1; J gene: TRBJ2-2; D gene: -; CDR3 DNA: TGTGCCAGCAGCCAGAGGACTAACACCGGGGAGCTGTTTTTT; CDR3 protein: CASSQRTNTGELFF
clone size: many; V gene: TRBV2; J gene: TRBJ1-1; D gene: -; CDR3 DNA: TGTGCCAGCGGGAGAGGGAGCGACACTGAAGCTTTCTTT; CDR3 protein: CASGRGSDTEAFF
clone size: few; V gene: TRBV27; J gene: TRBJ1-1; D gene: TRBD1; CDR3 DNA: TGTGCCAGCAGTTTAAGGCCGGACAGGGGCGCTGAAGCTTTCTTT; CDR3 protein: CASSLRPDRGAEAFF
clone size: many; V gene: TRBV6-2/TRBV6-3; J gene: TRBJ1-1; D gene: -; CDR3 DNA: TGTGCCAGCAGTTTGGAGACAGGTTGGGGGAACACTGAAGCTTTCTTT; CDR3 protein: CASSLETGWGNTEAFF
clone size: -; V gene: TRBV6-2/TRBV6-3; J gene: TRBJ1-1; D gene: TRBD1; CDR3 DNA: TGTGCCAGCGGAAAGGGACAGGGGGTCACTGAAGCTTTCTTT; CDR3 protein: CASGKGQGVTEAFF
clone size: few; V gene: TRBV20-1; J gene: TRBJ2-5; D gene: -; CDR3 DNA: TGCAGTGCCCCCCGTGCGCAGGAGACCCAGTACTTC; CDR3 protein: CSAPRAQETQYF
clone size: few; V gene: TRBV7-3; J gene: TRBJ2-7; D gene: TRBD1; CDR3 DNA: TGTGCCAGCAGCTTGACAGGGGGTAGCGAGCAGTACTTC; CDR3 protein: CASSLTGGSEQYF
clone size: many; V gene: TRBV2; J gene: TRBJ2-7; D gene: -; CDR3 DNA: TGTGCCAGCATGACGACATACGAGCAGTACTTC; CDR3 protein: CASMTTYEQYF